Described below is a single T cell receptor (beta chain) sequence and its context. The sample comes from a study of control samples from healthy donors and cancer patients. Only in-frame clones appear in the TCRdb table, and some are missing; sequencing was by immunoSEQ multiplex PCR. The sample yields 150,000 to 180,000 clones, over 85% seen once. With V trimmed by 9 bases and J by 7 bases, 10 bases remained unmatched. The CDR3 has 14 residues. CDR1 and CDR2 from the germline V gene are LNHDA and SQIVND (reference sequence). The chain couples TRBV19 to TRBJ1-4; 8 positions agree with TRBD1. This receptor was taken from a man aged 40-55 years in good health. Sequencing was carried out using blood. Written as DNA, the CDR3 is TGTGCCAGCAGCGACAGGGGTGAAGGTGAAAAACTGTTTTTT. It yields the protein CASSDRGEGEKLFF.